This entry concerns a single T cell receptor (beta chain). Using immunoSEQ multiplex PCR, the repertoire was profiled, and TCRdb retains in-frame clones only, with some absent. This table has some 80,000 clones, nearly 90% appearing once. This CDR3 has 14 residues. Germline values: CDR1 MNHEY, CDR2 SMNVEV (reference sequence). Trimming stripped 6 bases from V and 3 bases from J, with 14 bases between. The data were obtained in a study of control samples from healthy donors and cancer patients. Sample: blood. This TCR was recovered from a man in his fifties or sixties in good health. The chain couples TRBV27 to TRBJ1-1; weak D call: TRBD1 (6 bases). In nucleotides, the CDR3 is TGTGCCAGCAGCTTACAGGGCAAGTACACTGAAGCTTTCTTT. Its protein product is CASSLQGKYTEAFF.